A selection of T cell receptor beta chains follows, all from one sample in a study of blood T cell repertoires in COVID-19. Produced via immunoSEQ multiplex PCR; TCRdb's table is partial and in-frame only. The table shows about 200,000 clones, with just under 90% occurring only once. Sample: PBMCs or T cells enriched from blood (not recorded which). The receptors shown here come from a woman aged 25 to 45 with acute COVID-19. The CDR3 runs from the conserved cysteine through the conserved F or W. A D gene is named only where the DNA matches it firmly. Clone size, where shown, is once, few, many, or a class for clones that have expanded.

CDR3: CASSPHRVGNTEAFF
DNA: TGCGCCAGCAGTCCGCACAGGGTTGGGAACACTGAAGCTTTCTTT
size: NA
J: TRBJ1-1
D: NA
V: TRBV23-1

CDR3: CASSVRDRRSSYNEQFF
DNA: TGTGCCAGCAGCGTAAGGGACAGGCGGAGCTCCTACAATGAGCAGTTCTTC
size: NA
J: TRBJ2-1
D: TRBD1
V: TRBV9

CDR3: CAISEPGVTEAFF
DNA: TGTGCCATCAGTGAGCCGGGTGTGACTGAAGCTTTCTTT
size: NA
J: TRBJ1-1
D: NA
V: TRBV10-3

CDR3: CASSSRQGNYGYTF
DNA: TGTGCCAGCAGCTCTAGACAGGGAAACTATGGCTACACCTTC
size: once
J: TRBJ1-2
D: TRBD1
V: TRBV7-9

CDR3: CASSPGKGGNTEAFF
DNA: TGCGCCAGCAGCCCCGGAAAAGGGGGCAACACTGAAGCTTTCTTT
size: NA
J: TRBJ1-1
D: TRBD1
V: TRBV5-1

CDR3: CASSPVPDRVLGYTF
DNA: TGCGCCAGCAGTCCGGTTCCAGACAGGGTACTTGGCTACACCTTC
size: NA
J: TRBJ1-2
D: TRBD1
V: TRBV10-2

CDR3: CASSQGGGLRSYEQYF
DNA: TGCGCCAGCAGCCAGGGTGGGGGGTTGCGCTCCTACGAGCAGTACTTC
size: NA
J: TRBJ2-7
D: NA
V: TRBV4-1

CDR3: CSVESSGYTF
DNA: TGCAGCGTAGAATCTAGTGGCTACACCTTC
size: NA
J: TRBJ1-2
D: NA
V: TRBV29-1

CDR3: CASSLQGPLFYEQYF
DNA: TGTGCCAGCAGTTTACAGGGGCCTTTATTCTACGAGCAGTACTTC
size: NA
J: TRBJ2-7
D: NA
V: TRBV28

CDR3: CASSPRGDGYTF
DNA: TGTGCCAGCAGTCCCCGAGGTGACGGCTACACCTTC
size: NA
J: TRBJ1-2
D: NA
V: TRBV2

CDR3: CASSFEGREVTEAFF
DNA: TGTGCCAGCAGTTTCGAGGGCAGGGAGGTCACTGAAGCTTTCTTT
size: NA
J: TRBJ1-1
D: NA
V: TRBV28

CDR3: CASRPGRGTLEQYF
DNA: TGTGCCAGCAGGCCGGGACGCGGGACCCTCGAGCAGTACTTC
size: NA
J: TRBJ2-7
D: NA
V: TRBV25-1

CDR3: CASSPAGTLSYEQYF
DNA: TGTGCCAGCAGTCCGGCCGGGACTCTCTCCTACGAGCAGTACTTC
size: NA
J: TRBJ2-7
D: NA
V: TRBV6-5

CDR3: CASSIRPGRIEQYF
DNA: TGTGCCAGTAGTATTAGACCGGGGAGGATCGAGCAGTACTTC
size: NA
J: TRBJ2-7
D: NA
V: TRBV19